These 13 T cell receptor beta chains were all obtained from the same sample, sequenced in a study of regulatory T cells in long-lasting Graves disease. Specified time point: newly diagnosed GD, antithyroid drugs for less than 3 months. Preparation of the TCR library used RNA extracted from PBMCs. Construction of the TCR beta libraries employed iRepertoire HTBI primers in conjunction with Arm-PCR of CDR3 regions. TCRdb fed the multiplex PCR reads into MiXCR, producing one record per CDR3 protein. Of 530,000 or so distinct CDR3 sequences in the sample, 15% to 20% were seen once. These data were also filed under a second study, of T cells in Graves' hyperthyroidism and ophthalmopathy.

The source material was peripheral blood mononuclear cells (PBMCs), sampled at new diagnosis, from a patient treated with antithyroid drugs. These receptors were taken from a man aged 18 to 35 with Graves disease.

CDR3 residues: CASSFSGRALDEQYF. Written as DNA, the CDR3 is TGTGCCAGCAGTTTTAGCGGGAGGGCCCTCGACGAGCAGTACTTC. V usage is TRBV9 and J usage is TRBJ2-7, with TRBD2 identical over 11 bases. This CDR3 is 15 amino acids long. Per germline, CDR1 SGDLS and CDR2 YYNGEE. The V and J ends lost 5 bases and 5 bases, in that order; junction bases with no gene match: 9.

This clonotype came up many times. The rearrangement joins TRBV11-2 to TRBJ2-1; D gene ambiguous. The germline V gene has CDR1 SGHAT and CDR2 FQNNGV. Between the trimmed V and J ends, which lost 5 bases and 2 bases, there was a span of 16 bases. This CDR3 has 16 amino acids. The CDR3, as DNA: TGTGCCAGCAGCCCTGTCCGGGTCCCTCCCTACAATGAGCAGTTCTTC. This translates into CASSPVRVPPYNEQFF.

This clonotype was counted a few times. The V and J genes are TRBV19 and TRBJ2-1; D possibly corresponds to TRBD1 (5 bases). Germline V gene sequence: CDR1 LNHDA, CDR2 SQIVND (reference sequence). The CDR3 covers 13 residues. V lost 5 bases and J lost 7, with 12 bases in between. CDR3 DNA: TGTGCCAGTAGTGGGCAGGGCGTAAATGAGCAGTTCTTC. This sequence encodes CASSGQGVNEQFF.

This clonotype has a count of ten or more. The chain employs TRBV6-5 and TRBJ1-2, with 10 bases matching TRBD1. V lost 0 bases and J lost 5; bases outside the gene matches: 3. The CDR3 covers 15 residues. Germline V gene lookup returns CDR1 MNHEY and CDR2 SVGAGI. Here the CDR3 reads CASSYSGTGVYGYTF. The CDR3 DNA sequence: TGTGCCAGCAGTTACTCCGGGACAGGGGTGTATGGCTACACCTTC.

In its sample, this clonotype was seen a few times. The chain recombines TRBV3-1 with TRBJ1-1; D uncertain. Germline V lookup: CDR1 LGHDT, CDR2 YNNKEL (reference sequence). V lost 6 bases and J 2 bases, leaving 10 bases between the germline ends. This CDR3 has 13 residues. CDR3 in amino acids: CASSSGINTEAFF. CDR3 bases: TGTGCCAGCAGTAGTGGGATAAACACTGAAGCTTTCTTT.

A few counts support this clonotype. The chain employs TRBV12-3 or TRBV12-4 and TRBJ2-1; 11 bases are shared with TRBD2. V was clipped by 6 bases and J by 2 bases; unmatched bases: 3. CDR3 length equals 15 residues. The CDR3: CASRGLAGTYNEQFF. The CDR3 DNA follows: TGTGCCAGCAGAGGACTAGCGGGTACCTACAATGAGCAGTTCTTC.

To note about this clonotype: The conserved phenylalanine or tryptophan is not found at the CDR3 terminus, so this likely reflects a read error. V usage is TRBV27 and J usage is TRBJ2-3; 8 bases are a match to TRBD1. The CDR3 contains 15 residues. The J segment lost 2 bases and the V segment lost 6 bases, leaving 7 bases of the junction unmatched. Germline V gene lookup returns CDR1 MNHEY and CDR2 SMNVEV (reference sequence). This CDR3 is CASRRGTGFTDTQYL. The CDR3, as DNA: TGTGCCAGCAGACGCGGGACAGGATTCACAGATACGCAGTATTTG.

At least ten counts were recorded for this clonotype. The chain carries TRBV7-2 and TRBJ2-5; 9 nucleotides agree with TRBD2. V shed 4 bases and J 5 bases; nucleotides not matched to a gene: 17. The germline CDR1 and CDR2 sequences are SGHTA and FQGNSA. The CDR3 totals 18 residues. The CDR3 here is CASSSNELVAGDWETQYF. In DNA, the CDR3 is TGTGCCAGCAGCTCTAACGAGTTGGTAGCGGGGGACTGGGAGACCCAGTACTTC.

V and J are TRBV4-2 and TRBJ2-2, with 8 bases aligning to TRBD2. V lost 2 bases, J lost 7 bases, and 15 bases stayed unmatched. CDR1 LGHNA and CDR2 YNFKEQ come from the germline V gene. The CDR3 spans 18 residues. This chain's CDR3 is CASSQRSLGSGKGGELFF. The CDR3 DNA reads TGTGCCAGCAGCCAACGATCTCTCGGTAGCGGGAAAGGCGGGGAGCTGTTTTTT.

In this sample, this clonotype turned up many times. This chain links TRBV7-9 with TRBJ2-5; no clear D gene. From germline, CDR1 is SEHNR and CDR2 FQNEAQ (reference sequence). The CDR3 has 15 amino acids. The V and J ends lost 1 base and 2 bases respectively, with 11 bases between them. CDR3 sequence (DNA): TGTGCCAGCAGCTTAGGGGTCGGGCAGCAAGAGACCCAGTACTTC. Amino acids: CASSLGVGQQETQYF.

This clonotype was picked up many times. This sequence joins TRBV10-3 and TRBJ1-5; the D is unclear. In germline, CDR1 is ENHRY, CDR2 SYGVKD. With 4 bases removed from V and 3 bases from J, the gap between germline ends came to 7 bases. There are 13 residues in the CDR3. CDR3 protein: CAISGGLNQPQHF. The CDR3 nucleotides are TGTGCCATCAGTGGTGGGCTCAATCAGCCCCAGCATTTT.

The V gene is TRBV2, the J gene TRBJ2-3; TRBD2 is a possible D gene (5 bases). The V end lost 3 bases, the J end lost 4 bases, and 14 bases lay between the germline ends. The CDR3 runs to 15 residues. Germline-derived CDR1 and CDR2 are SNHLY and FYNNEI. CDR3 sequence reads: CASSEGSESPDTQYF. CDR3 coding DNA: TGTGCCAGCAGTGAGGGTAGCGAGAGTCCAGATACGCAGTATTTT.

This clonotype has at least ten counts. This chain links TRBV28 with TRBJ1-5, with D maybe TRBD1 (5 bases). The germline V gene encodes CDR1 MDHEN and CDR2 SYDVKM. Between the trimmed V and J ends, which lost 7 bases and 5 bases, there was a span of 12 bases. CDR3 length: 13 amino acids. CDR3 DNA: TGTGCCAGCACCGTCGGGGGTTATCAGCCCCAGCATTTT. It encodes CASTVGGYQPQHF.